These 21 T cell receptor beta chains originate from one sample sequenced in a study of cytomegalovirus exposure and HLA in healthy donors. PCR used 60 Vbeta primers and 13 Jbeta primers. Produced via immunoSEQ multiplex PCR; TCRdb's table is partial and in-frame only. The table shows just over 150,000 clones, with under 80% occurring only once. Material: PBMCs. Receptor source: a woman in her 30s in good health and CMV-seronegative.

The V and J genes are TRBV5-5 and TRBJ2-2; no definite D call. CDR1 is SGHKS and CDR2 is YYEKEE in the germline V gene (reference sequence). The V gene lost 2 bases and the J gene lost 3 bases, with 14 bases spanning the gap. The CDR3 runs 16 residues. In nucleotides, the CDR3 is TGTGCCAGCAGCTTTAGAGTAAGGCGGTACACCGGGGAGCTGTTTTTT. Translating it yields CASSFRVRRYTGELFF.

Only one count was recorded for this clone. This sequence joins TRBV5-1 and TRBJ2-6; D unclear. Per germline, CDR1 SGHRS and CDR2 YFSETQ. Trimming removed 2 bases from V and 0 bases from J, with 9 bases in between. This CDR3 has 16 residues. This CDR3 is CASSLITSSGANVLTF. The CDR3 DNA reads TGCGCCAGCAGCTTAATAACTTCCTCTGGGGCCAACGTCCTGACTTTC.

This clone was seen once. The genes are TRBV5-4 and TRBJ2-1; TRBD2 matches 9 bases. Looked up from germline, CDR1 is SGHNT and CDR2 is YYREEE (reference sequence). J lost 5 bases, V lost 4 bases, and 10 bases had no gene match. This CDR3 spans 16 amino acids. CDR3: CASSDKSRGGNNEQFF. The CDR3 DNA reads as TGTGCCAGCAGCGACAAGTCGCGGGGGGGTAACAATGAGCAGTTCTTC.

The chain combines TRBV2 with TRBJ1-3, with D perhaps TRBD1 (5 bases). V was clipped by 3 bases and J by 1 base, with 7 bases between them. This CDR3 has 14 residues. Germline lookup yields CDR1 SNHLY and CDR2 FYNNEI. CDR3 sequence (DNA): TGTGCCAGCAGTGAGCGGGGGTCTGGAAACACCATATATTTT. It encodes CASSERGSGNTIYF.

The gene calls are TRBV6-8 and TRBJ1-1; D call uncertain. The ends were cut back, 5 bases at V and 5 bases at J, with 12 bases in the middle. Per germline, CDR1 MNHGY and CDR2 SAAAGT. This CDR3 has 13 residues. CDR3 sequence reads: CASSNGSLTEAFF. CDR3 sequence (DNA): TGTGCCAGCAGTAATGGGAGTTTAACTGAAGCTTTCTTT.

The chain's CDR3 is CASSRGEVYGYTF. CDR3 DNA: TGTGCCAGCAGTAGAGGGGAGGTTTACGGCTACACCTTC. The chain employs TRBV6-5 and TRBJ1-2, with TRBD1 as a possible D gene (5 bases). V dropped 5 bases and J dropped 8 bases, with 15 bases sitting between them. Germline CDR1 reads MNHEY; CDR2 reads SVGAGI. The CDR3 length is 13 residues.

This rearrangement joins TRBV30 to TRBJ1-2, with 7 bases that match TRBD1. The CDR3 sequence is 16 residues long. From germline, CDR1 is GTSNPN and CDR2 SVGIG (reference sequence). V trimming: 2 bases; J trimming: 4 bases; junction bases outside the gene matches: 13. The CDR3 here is CAWSPQTSGGAYGYTF. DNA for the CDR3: TGTGCCTGGAGTCCCCAGACTTCAGGGGGTGCCTATGGCTACACCTTC.

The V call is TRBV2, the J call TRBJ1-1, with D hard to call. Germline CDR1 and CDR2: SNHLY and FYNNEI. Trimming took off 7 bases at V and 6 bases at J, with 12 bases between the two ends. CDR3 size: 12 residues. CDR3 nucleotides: TGTGCCAGCAAACAGAGACCCGCTGAAGCTTTCTTT. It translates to CASKQRPAEAFF.

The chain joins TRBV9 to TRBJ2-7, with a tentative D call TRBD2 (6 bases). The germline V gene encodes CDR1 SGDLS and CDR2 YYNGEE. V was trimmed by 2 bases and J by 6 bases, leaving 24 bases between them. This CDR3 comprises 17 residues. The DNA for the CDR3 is TGTGCCAGCAGCGTTGGTGGGGCCGGGACTGGAGGTACCGAGCAGTACTTC. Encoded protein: CASSVGGAGTGGTEQYF.

In nucleotides, the CDR3 is TGTGCCAGCAGTGACCGGACAGGCTCCTACAATGAGCAGTTCTTC. This sequence encodes CASSDRTGSYNEQFF. J is TRBJ2-1 and V is TRBV6-4; 7 bases agree with TRBD1. V gave up 2 bases and J gave up 0 bases; unmatched junction bases: 1. The CDR3 extends over 15 amino acids. Germline assignment: CDR1 MRHNA and CDR2 SNTAGT.

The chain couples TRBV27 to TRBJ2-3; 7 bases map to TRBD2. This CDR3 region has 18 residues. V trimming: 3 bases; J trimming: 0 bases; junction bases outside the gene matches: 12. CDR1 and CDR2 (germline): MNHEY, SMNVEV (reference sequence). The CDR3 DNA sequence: TGTGCCAGCAGTTTTGAAGTTGGGAGGGGTGCTAGCACAGATACGCAGTATTTT. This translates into CASSFEVGRGASTDTQYF.

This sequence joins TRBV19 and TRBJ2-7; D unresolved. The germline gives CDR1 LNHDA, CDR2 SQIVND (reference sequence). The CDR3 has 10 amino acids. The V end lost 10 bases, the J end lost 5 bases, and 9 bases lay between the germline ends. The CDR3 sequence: CATTHDEQYF. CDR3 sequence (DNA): TGTGCCACCACTCATGACGAGCAGTACTTC.

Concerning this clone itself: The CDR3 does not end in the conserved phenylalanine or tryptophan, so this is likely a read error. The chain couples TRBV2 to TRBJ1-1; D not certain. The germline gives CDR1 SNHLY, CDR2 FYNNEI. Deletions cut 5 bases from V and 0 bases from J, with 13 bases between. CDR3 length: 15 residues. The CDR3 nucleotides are TGTGCCAGCAGTTCTCAGGCGACCATGAACACTGAAGCTTTCCTT. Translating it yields CASSSQATMNTEAFL.

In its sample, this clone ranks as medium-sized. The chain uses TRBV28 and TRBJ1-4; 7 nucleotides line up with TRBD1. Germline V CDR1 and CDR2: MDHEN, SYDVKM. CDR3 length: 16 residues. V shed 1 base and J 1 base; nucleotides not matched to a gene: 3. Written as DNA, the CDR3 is TGTGCCAGCAGTTTATCGAGGGGGCGAACTAATGAAAAACTGTTTTTT. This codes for CASSLSRGRTNEKLFF.

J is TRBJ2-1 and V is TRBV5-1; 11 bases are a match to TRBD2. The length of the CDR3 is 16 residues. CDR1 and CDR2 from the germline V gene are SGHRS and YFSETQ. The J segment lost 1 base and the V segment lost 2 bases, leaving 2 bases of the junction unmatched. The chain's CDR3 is CASSFSGGASYNEQFF. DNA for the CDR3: TGCGCCAGCAGCTTTAGCGGGGGGGCATCCTACAATGAGCAGTTCTTC.

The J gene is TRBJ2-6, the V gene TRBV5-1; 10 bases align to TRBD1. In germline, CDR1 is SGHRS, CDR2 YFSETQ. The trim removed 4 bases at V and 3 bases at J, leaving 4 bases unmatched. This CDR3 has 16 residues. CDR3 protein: CASSTGQGFGANVLTF. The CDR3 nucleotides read TGCGCCAGCAGCACGGGACAGGGGTTTGGGGCCAACGTCCTGACTTTC.

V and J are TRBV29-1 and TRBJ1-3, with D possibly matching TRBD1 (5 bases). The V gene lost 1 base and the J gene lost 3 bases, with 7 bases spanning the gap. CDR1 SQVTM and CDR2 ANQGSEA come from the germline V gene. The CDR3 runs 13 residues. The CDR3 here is CSVEGTYGNTIYF. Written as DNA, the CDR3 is TGCAGCGTTGAAGGGACATATGGAAACACCATATATTTT.

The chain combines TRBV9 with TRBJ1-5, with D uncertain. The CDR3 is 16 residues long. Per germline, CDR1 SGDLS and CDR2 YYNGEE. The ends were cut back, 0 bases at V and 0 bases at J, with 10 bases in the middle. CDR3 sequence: CASSVATNYSNQPQHF. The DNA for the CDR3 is TGTGCCAGCAGCGTAGCTACTAATTATAGCAATCAGCCCCAGCATTTT.

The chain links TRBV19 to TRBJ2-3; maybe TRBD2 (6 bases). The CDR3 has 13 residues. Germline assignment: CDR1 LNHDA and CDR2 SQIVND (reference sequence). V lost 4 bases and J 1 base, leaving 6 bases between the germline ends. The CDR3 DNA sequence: TGTGCCAGTAGTACGGGGGGCACAGATACGCAGTATTTT. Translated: CASSTGGTDTQYF.

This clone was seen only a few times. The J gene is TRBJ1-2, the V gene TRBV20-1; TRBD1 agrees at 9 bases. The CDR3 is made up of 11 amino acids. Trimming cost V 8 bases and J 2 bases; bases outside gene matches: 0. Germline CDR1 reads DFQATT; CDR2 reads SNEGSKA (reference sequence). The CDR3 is CSTGGNYGYTF. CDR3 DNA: TGCAGTACAGGGGGCAACTATGGCTACACCTTC.

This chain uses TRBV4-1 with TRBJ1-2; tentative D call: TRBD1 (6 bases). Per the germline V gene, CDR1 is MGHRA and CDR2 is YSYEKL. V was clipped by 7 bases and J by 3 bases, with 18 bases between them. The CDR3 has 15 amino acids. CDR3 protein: CASTPGERDYYGYTF. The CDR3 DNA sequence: TGCGCCAGCACCCCAGGGGAAAGGGATTACTATGGCTACACCTTC.